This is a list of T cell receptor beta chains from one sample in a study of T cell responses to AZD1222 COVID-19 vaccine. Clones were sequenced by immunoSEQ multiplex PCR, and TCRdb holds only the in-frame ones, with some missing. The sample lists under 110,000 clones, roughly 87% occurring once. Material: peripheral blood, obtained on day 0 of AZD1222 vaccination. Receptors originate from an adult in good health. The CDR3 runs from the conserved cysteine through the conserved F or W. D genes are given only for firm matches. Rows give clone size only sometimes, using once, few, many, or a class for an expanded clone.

CDR3aa: CARPFSAVYEQYF; CDR3nt: TGTGCCCGCCCCTTTAGCGCCGTCTACGAGCAGTACTTC; j_gene: TRBJ2-7; v_gene: TRBV6-5; abundance: -; d_gene: -
CDR3aa: CSVEGTGGYEQYF; CDR3nt: TGCAGCGTTGAAGGGACAGGGGGATACGAGCAGTACTTC; j_gene: TRBJ2-7; v_gene: TRBV29-1; abundance: -; d_gene: TRBD1
CDR3aa: CASSLGDTNYGYTF; CDR3nt: TGTGCCAGCAGCTTGGGGGACACTAACTATGGCTACACCTTC; j_gene: TRBJ1-2; v_gene: TRBV5-5; abundance: -; d_gene: -
CDR3aa: CASSFGQGGVNEQFF; CDR3nt: TGTGCCAGCAGCTTCGGACAGGGGGGGGTAAATGAGCAGTTCTTC; j_gene: TRBJ2-1; v_gene: TRBV5-4; abundance: -; d_gene: TRBD1
CDR3aa: CASSSLAGENNEQFF; CDR3nt: TGCGCCAGCAGCTCCTTAGCGGGAGAAAATAATGAGCAGTTCTTC; j_gene: TRBJ2-1; v_gene: TRBV5-1; abundance: -; d_gene: TRBD2
CDR3aa: CASSLLGSATNEKLFF; CDR3nt: TGTGCCAGCAGTTTACTGGGATCCGCAACTAATGAAAAACTGTTTTTT; j_gene: TRBJ1-4; v_gene: TRBV28; abundance: -; d_gene: -
CDR3aa: CASSMAAEPKNEQFF; CDR3nt: TGCGCCAGCAGCATGGCGGCGGAACCGAAGAATGAGCAGTTCTTC; j_gene: TRBJ2-1; v_gene: TRBV5-1; abundance: -; d_gene: -
CDR3aa: CASSSRQGANYGYTF; CDR3nt: TGTGCCAGCAGCTCAAGACAGGGGGCCAACTATGGCTACACCTTC; j_gene: TRBJ1-2; v_gene: TRBV7-6; abundance: -; d_gene: TRBD1
CDR3aa: CASSLGGRKGYTF; CDR3nt: TGTGCCAGCAGCTTAGGAGGGAGGAAAGGCTACACCTTC; j_gene: TRBJ1-2; v_gene: TRBV7-9; abundance: once; d_gene: -
CDR3aa: CASSKVRQGDEQYF; CDR3nt: TGTGCCAGCAGCAAGGTAAGGCAGGGGGACGAGCAGTACTTC; j_gene: TRBJ2-7; v_gene: TRBV21-1; abundance: -; d_gene: -
CDR3aa: CASSSHRGRSYNEQFF; CDR3nt: TGTGCCAGCAGCTCCCACAGGGGGCGCTCCTACAATGAGCAGTTCTTC; j_gene: TRBJ2-1; v_gene: TRBV7-9; abundance: -; d_gene: TRBD1